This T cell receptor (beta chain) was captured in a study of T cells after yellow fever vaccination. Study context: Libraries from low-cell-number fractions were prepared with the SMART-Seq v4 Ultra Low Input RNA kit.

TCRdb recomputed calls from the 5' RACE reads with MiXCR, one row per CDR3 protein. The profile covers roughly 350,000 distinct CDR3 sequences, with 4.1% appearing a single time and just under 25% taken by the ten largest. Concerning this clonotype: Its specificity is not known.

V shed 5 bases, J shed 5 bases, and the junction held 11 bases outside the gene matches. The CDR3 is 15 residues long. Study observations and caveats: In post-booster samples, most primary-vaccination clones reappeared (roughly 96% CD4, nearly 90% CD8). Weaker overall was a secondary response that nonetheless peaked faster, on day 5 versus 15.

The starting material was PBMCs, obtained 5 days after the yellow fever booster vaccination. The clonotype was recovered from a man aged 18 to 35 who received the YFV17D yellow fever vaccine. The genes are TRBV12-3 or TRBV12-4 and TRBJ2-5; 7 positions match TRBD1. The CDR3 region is CASSPETGQRETQYF. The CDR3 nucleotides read TGTGCCAGCAGTCCCGAGACAGGGCAGCGGGAGACCCAGTACTTC.